This entry describes one T cell receptor beta chain. Antigen unknown. These data come from a study of cytomegalovirus exposure and HLA in healthy donors. Study-wide points: In a later analysis, a missense DCLRE1C variant was linked to TCR beta V- and J-gene trimming. Researchers counted about 150 TCR beta chains as cytomegalovirus-associated. The likely explanation for a cluster of highly shared sequence variants was sequencing artifact.

Primers for the PCR totalled 60 Vbeta and 13 Jbeta. Here immunoSEQ multiplex PCR was the method, and the copy in TCRdb shows in-frame clones only, minus some. The sample yields approximately 200,000 clones, 70% to 90% seen once. Germline lookup yields CDR1 MNHEY and CDR2 SVGAGI. CDR3 length: 14 residues. Trimming shortened V by 0 bases and J by 9 bases, and 12 bases separated the two germline ends. The V call is TRBV6-5, the J call TRBJ2-1; D uncertain. The sequencing sample was made of PBMCs. The TCR sequence derives from a woman in her fifties or sixties in good health and CMV-seronegative. This CDR3 is CASSYSTGRREQFF. DNA for the CDR3: TGTGCCAGCAGTTACTCGACGGGTAGGCGTGAGCAGTTCTTC.